One sample yielded the 6 T cell receptor beta chains listed below, sequenced in a study of technical replicates of blood from a handful of donors. Assay used: immunoSEQ multiplex PCR; TCRdb lists only in-frame clones, some missing. The sample lists about 66,000 clones, roughly 97% seen once, with roughly 0.26% in the top ten. Specimen: T cells isolated from PBMCs. The receptors come from a human donor in good health.

The J gene is TRBJ1-1, the V gene TRBV4-1; D is uncertain. The CDR3 runs 13 residues. Between the trimmed V and J ends, which lost 0 bases and 7 bases, there was a span of 9 bases. CDR1 is MGHRA, CDR2 YSYEKL, per germline. In DNA form, the CDR3 reads TGCGCCAGCAGCCAAGAGCCGGGTAGTGAAGCTTTCTTT. It yields the protein CASSQEPGSEAFF.

The chain links TRBV7-2 to TRBJ2-7, with 7 bases identical to TRBD2. CDR1 is SGHTA and CDR2 is FQGNSA in the germline V gene. The CDR3 length is 14 residues. The J segment lost 4 bases and the V segment lost 2 bases, leaving 5 bases of the junction unmatched. Here the CDR3 DNA reads TGTGCCAGCAGCTTATCGGGGGGAGGGTACGAGCAGTACTTC. It translates to CASSLSGGGYEQYF.

This chain joins TRBV7-2 and TRBJ2-7; TRBD2 agrees at 7 bases. The CDR3 is made up of 13 amino acids. Germline assignment: CDR1 SGHTA and CDR2 FQGNSA. V shed 5 bases and J 0 bases; nucleotides not matched to a gene: 1. CDR3 DNA sequence: TGTGCCAGCAGCAGGGACTACTCCTACGAGCAGTACTTC. It is translated as CASSRDYSYEQYF.

This chain's CDR3 is CASSLMLGPTETQYF. CDR3 sequence (DNA): TGTGCCAGCAGCTTGATGCTGGGGCCGACGGAGACCCAGTACTTC. V usage is TRBV5-6 and J usage is TRBJ2-5; perhaps TRBD1 as D (5 bases). The CDR3 totals 15 residues. V lost 1 base to trimming and J lost 5 bases, with 15 bases between them. The germline V gene has CDR1 SGHDT and CDR2 YYEEEE.

The genes are TRBV14 and TRBJ2-7; 9 positions match TRBD2. The germline V gene has CDR1 SGHDN and CDR2 FVKESK. CDR3 length equals 14 residues. V gave up 4 bases and J gave up 4 bases; unmatched junction bases: 5. The CDR3 is CASSLAGESYEQYF. The CDR3 bases are TGTGCCAGCAGCCTAGCGGGAGAGTCTTACGAGCAGTACTTC.

The chain couples TRBV5-1 to TRBJ1-1; TRBD1 aligns across 7 bases. The V gene end was trimmed by 0 bases and the J gene end by 2 bases; junction bases not matched to a gene: 4. This CDR3 is 15 amino acids long. CDR1 and CDR2 (germline): SGHRS, YFSETQ. For the CDR3, the DNA is TGCGCCAGCAGCTTGGTGGACAGGCTAAACACTGAAGCTTTCTTT. This translates into CASSLVDRLNTEAFF. Full variable domain (outside the CDR3, taken from reference TRBV5-1 and TRBJ1-1): KAGVTQTPRYLIKTRGQQVTLSCSPISGHRSVSWYQQTPGQGLQFLFEYFSETQRNKGNFPGRFSGRQFSNSRSEMNVSTLELGDSALYLCASSLVDRLNTEAFFGQGTRLTVV.